These 30 T cell receptor beta chains were sequenced from one sample in a study of identical twins. TCRdb re-derived calls from the 5' RACE reads in MiXCR, one entry per CDR3 protein. The data hold a few hundred thousand distinct CDR3 sequences, with about 8.9% observed a single time. These same records also appear under a second study, on yellow fever vaccine responses in identical twins.

Sample: memory (CD45RO+) T cells sorted from blood. Receptor source: a young woman in good health.

V gene TRBV11-2 combines with J gene TRBJ2-7; tentatively, D is TRBD1 (6 bases). CDR3 length: 15 amino acids. V was shortened by 3 bases and J by 2 bases, with 14 bases between the two germline ends. Looked up from germline, CDR1 is SGHAT and CDR2 is FQNNGV. The CDR3, as DNA: TGTGCCAGCAGCTTGCCCGGGACACCCGCCTACGAGCAGTACGTC. This gives the protein CASSLPGTPAYEQYV.

This clonotype appeared many times. The CDR3 loop reads CASSLEGKTTDTQYF. The CDR3 DNA is TGCGCCAGCAGCTTGGAGGGCAAGACCACAGATACGCAGTATTTT. This chain links TRBV5-1 with TRBJ2-3; D not certain. V gave up 0 bases and J gave up 2 bases, with 10 bases separating them. The CDR3 totals 15 residues. CDR1 SGHRS and CDR2 YFSETQ come from the germline V gene.

The sample holds a few counts of this clonotype. The chain recombines TRBV5-1 with TRBJ2-2, with TRBD1 matching over 7 bases. CDR3 length: 17 residues. V dropped 6 bases and J dropped 1; count of bases not matched to a gene: 12. Germline values: CDR1 SGHRS, CDR2 YFSETQ. In DNA, the CDR3 is TGCGCCAGCACCATTTCGACAACAGGGGAGAACACCGGGGAGCTGTTTTTT. It is translated as CASTISTTGENTGELFF.

This clonotype was counted many times. This rearrangement joins TRBV12-3 or TRBV12-4 to TRBJ2-2, with D tentatively TRBD2 (6 bases). V was cut by 6 bases and J by 5 bases, with 16 bases left in between. The CDR3 contains 15 residues. CDR3 DNA sequence: TGTGCCAGCAGCCGTTCGGGGGTCCCGACCGGGGAGCTGTTTTTT. Translating gives CASSRSGVPTGELFF.

The rearrangement links TRBV7-6 to TRBJ2-7, with D maybe TRBD2 (6 bases). In germline, CDR1 is SGHVS, CDR2 FNYEAQ. This CDR3 comprises 16 residues. V was clipped by 5 bases and J by 4 bases, with 21 bases between them. CDR3 bases: TGTGCCAGCAGCCGCTCCGGGCGGGGCAGGGCTTACGAGCAGTACTTC. As protein: CASSRSGRGRAYEQYF.

This clonotype was counted at least ten times. The chain recombines TRBV25-1 with TRBJ2-4; D is uncertain. The ends were cut back, 5 bases at V and 0 bases at J, with 8 bases in the middle. The CDR3 is made up of 14 amino acids. Germline CDR1 MGHDK, CDR2 SYGVNS. In DNA form, the CDR3 reads TGTGCCAGCAGTTTTGGCCCAGCCAAAAACATTCAGTACTTC. This gives the protein CASSFGPAKNIQYF.

This clonotype appeared many times. In DNA, the CDR3 is TGTGCCAGCAGCCCAACTAGCGGGGGGCGGGAGACCCAGTACTTC. As protein: CASSPTSGGRETQYF. This sequence joins TRBV7-8 and TRBJ2-5; TRBD2 aligns across 12 bases. J was trimmed by 5 bases and V by 5 bases; bases with no gene match: 6. Germline V gene lookup returns CDR1 SGHVS and CDR2 FQNEAQ. The CDR3 is 15 amino acids.

As DNA, the CDR3 is TGTGCCAGCAGTTTACCTATGGGGCGGGGCTACACCTTC. Its protein product is CASSLPMGRGYTF. The rearrangement uses TRBV28 and TRBJ1-2, with D possibly TRBD1 on 5 matching bases. V was shortened by 2 bases and J by 8 bases, with 12 bases between the two germline ends. In germline, CDR1 is MDHEN, CDR2 SYDVKM. This CDR3 is 13 amino acids long.

The chain uses TRBV3-1 and TRBJ2-3, with 10 bases that match TRBD1. V shed 6 bases and J 7 bases; nucleotides not matched to a gene: 4. Germline V gene lookup returns CDR1 LGHDT and CDR2 YNNKEL (reference sequence). There are 13 residues in the CDR3. The CDR3 sequence is CASSRDRGHTQYF. CDR3 in DNA: TGTGCCAGCAGTCGGGACAGGGGCCATACGCAGTATTTT.

The CDR3 protein is CSANLESTDTQYF. The CDR3 region has the DNA TGCAGTGCTAATCTAGAGAGCACAGATACGCAGTATTTT. The chain combines TRBV20-1 with TRBJ2-3; unclear D gene. Looked up from germline, CDR1 is DFQATT and CDR2 is SNEGSKA (reference sequence). There are 13 residues in the CDR3. V was cut by 4 bases and J by 0 bases, with 8 bases left in between.

This clonotype was observed at least ten times. This rearrangement joins TRBV11-2 to TRBJ2-3, with 9 positions matching TRBD2. V gave up 2 bases and J gave up 0 bases; unmatched junction bases: 6. The germline V gene encodes CDR1 SGHAT and CDR2 FQNNGV. The CDR3 runs 17 residues. CDR3: CASSLRLAVTSTDTQYF. The CDR3, as DNA: TGTGCCAGCAGCTTAAGACTAGCGGTTACTAGCACAGATACGCAGTATTTT.

This clonotype has a count of ten or more. The V and J genes are TRBV12-3 or TRBV12-4 and TRBJ2-2; 10 nucleotides match TRBD1. The CDR3 runs 14 residues. Trimming took 3 bases from V and 7 from J; bases not matched to a gene: 2. The CDR3 DNA is TGTGCCAGCAGTTTGGGACAGGGGAACGGGGAGCTGTTTTTT. Protein sequence: CASSLGQGNGELFF.

This clonotype was seen many times. The rearrangement joins TRBV6-1 to TRBJ1-1, with 8 bases fitting TRBD1. Germline CDR1 reads MNHNS; CDR2 reads SASEGT. The trim removed 4 bases at V and 4 bases at J, leaving 2 bases unmatched. This CDR3 is built from 13 residues. CDR3 nucleotide sequence: TGTGCCAGCAGTGTGGACAGGGCCACTGAAGCTTTCTTT. Protein sequence: CASSVDRATEAFF.

This chain links TRBV12-3 or TRBV12-4 with TRBJ2-6, with D maybe TRBD2 (6 bases). Trimming took off 7 bases at V and 0 bases at J, with 16 bases between the two ends. The CDR3 length is 17 residues. The DNA for the CDR3 is TGTGCCAGCACGATGGGGGGTTCTAGCTCTGGGGCCAACGTCCTGACTTTC. It yields the protein CASTMGGSSSGANVLTF.

This clonotype was observed many times. The rearrangement uses TRBV3-1 and TRBJ2-2; TRBD1 might be the D (6 bases). Germline assignment: CDR1 LGHDT and CDR2 YNNKEL (reference sequence). The CDR3 is made up of 17 amino acids. Between the trimmed V and J ends, which lost 4 bases and 2 bases, there was a span of 17 bases. The CDR3 loop is CASSPLAGTPNTGELFF. The CDR3 DNA reads TGTGCCAGCAGCCCCCTGGCCGGGACACCAAACACCGGGGAGCTGTTTTTT.

This clonotype has only a few counts. The junction and the germline gene differ at one end; a read error may be behind it. This chain uses TRBV28 with TRBJ1-5; unclear D gene. The germline V gene encodes CDR1 MDHEN and CDR2 SYDVKM. This CDR3 region has 14 residues. The CDR3 nucleotides are TGTGCCAGCGTCGGACGGAATAGCAATCAGCCCCAGCACTTT. It specifies CASVGRNSNQPQHF.

This clonotype was recorded many times. V gene TRBV5-1 combines with J gene TRBJ2-3; possibly TRBD2 for D (7 bases). Trimming stripped 0 bases from V and 4 bases from J, with 18 bases between. Looked up from germline, CDR1 is SGHRS and CDR2 is YFSETQ. The CDR3 length is 17 residues. CDR3 in amino acids: CASSLVSFVGGPDTQYF. CDR3 nucleotides: TGCGCCAGCAGCTTGGTATCCTTCGTGGGGGGGCCAGATACGCAGTATTTT.

Points on this clonotype: The junction departs from germline at one end; a sequencing error may be responsible. The chain recombines TRBV10-3 with TRBJ1-1; D may be TRBD1 (5 bases). This CDR3 contains 15 residues. Germline loops: CDR1 ENHRY, CDR2 SYGVKD. This CDR3 reads CAIKGGEGAGTEAFF. The CDR3 region has the DNA TGTGCGATCAAGGGTGGTGAAGGGGCCGGCACTGAAGCTTTCTTT.

This clonotype was seen a handful of times. The chain couples TRBV20-1 to TRBJ1-1; D remains ambiguous. Germline V gene data show CDR1 as DFQATT and CDR2 as SNEGSKA (reference sequence). The CDR3 has 12 amino acids. The CDR3 sequence is CRGRGVNTEAFF. For the CDR3, the DNA is TGCAGGGGCCGGGGAGTGAACACTGAAGCTTTCTTT.

This clonotype was detected many times. The chain couples TRBV12-3 or TRBV12-4 to TRBJ2-1; possible D gene TRBD1, 5 bases. The CDR3 runs 13 residues. The V gene lost 5 bases and the J gene lost 12 bases, with 17 bases spanning the gap. CDR3 DNA sequence: TGTGCCAGCAGTACAGGCCCCGCACGTTCGCAGTTCTTC. The encoded protein is CASSTGPARSQFF.

The rearrangement joins TRBV7-6 to TRBJ2-2, with D uncertain. The germline CDR1 and CDR2 sequences are SGHVS and FNYEAQ. Between the trimmed V and J ends, which lost 1 base and 1 base, there was a span of 10 bases. CDR3 length equals 16 residues. In DNA, the CDR3 is TGTGCCAGCAGCTTAGTCTTCCCACAGAACACCGGGGAGCTGTTTTTT. Its protein is CASSLVFPQNTGELFF.

This clonotype was seen more than once but under ten times. The chain is built from TRBV2 and TRBJ1-6; D not resolved. Germline V gives CDR1 SNHLY, CDR2 FYNNEI. The CDR3 is 13 residues long. The ends were cut back, 4 bases at V and 9 bases at J, with 10 bases in the middle. CDR3 DNA: TGTGCCAGCAGTGGTTGGGAAAGTTCACCCCTCCACTTT. This encodes CASSGWESSPLHF. The full variable domain, in which reference TRBV2 and TRBJ1-6 provide the parts outside the CDR3, is EPEVTQTPSHQVTQMGQEVILRCVPISNHLYFYWYRQILGQKVEFLVSFYNNEISEKSEIFDDQFSVERPDGSNFTLKIRSTKLEDSAMYFCASSGWESSPLHFGNGTRLTVT.

This clonotype was seen many times. V is TRBV6-4 and J is TRBJ2-1; D gene ambiguous. Germline V CDR1 and CDR2: MRHNA, SNTAGT. Trimming took off 2 bases at V and 9 bases at J, with 11 bases between the two ends. The CDR3 extends over 13 amino acids. The CDR3 region has the DNA TGTGCCAGCAGTGACGAAGGGTACGGTGAGCAGTTCTTC. It codes for CASSDEGYGEQFF.

In its sample, this clonotype was seen a few times. J is TRBJ2-1 and V is TRBV10-1, with 8 bases matching TRBD2. The germline gives CDR1 WNHNN, CDR2 SYGVQD (reference sequence). Unmatched junction bases numbered 7, after V lost 0 bases and J lost 6 bases. The CDR3 covers 16 residues. As DNA, the CDR3 is TGCGCCAGCAGTGAGTCGGGGCTAGCGGGCCCCAATGAGCAGTTCTTC. Translated: CASSESGLAGPNEQFF.

The gene calls are TRBV20-1 and TRBJ2-5; D is undetermined. CDR1 is DFQATT, CDR2 SNEGSKA, per germline (reference sequence). The CDR3 has 11 residues. Trimming left V 4 bases short and J 4 bases short, with 7 bases between. CDR3 sequence: CSANLGETQYF. Here the CDR3 DNA reads TGCAGTGCTAACCTCGGAGAGACCCAGTACTTC.

V is TRBV18 and J is TRBJ2-7; 9 bases match TRBD2. Per the germline V gene, CDR1 is KGHSH and CDR2 is LQKENI. With V trimmed by 5 bases and J by 2 bases, 7 bases remained unmatched. The CDR3 spans 15 residues. This CDR3 reads CASSGPGTSTYEQYV. As DNA, the CDR3 is TGTGCCAGCTCAGGACCCGGGACTAGCACCTACGAGCAGTACGTC.

The chain links TRBV3-1 to TRBJ2-3; perhaps TRBD1 as D (6 bases). The CDR3 contains 16 residues. V gave up 5 bases and J gave up 4 bases, with 19 bases separating them. Germline CDR1 LGHDT, CDR2 YNNKEL (reference sequence). CDR3 nucleotide sequence: TGTGCCAGCAGCGCAAAGACAGGCGTCGACGCAGATACGCAGTATTTT. Protein sequence: CASSAKTGVDADTQYF.

The chain joins TRBV29-1 to TRBJ1-1, with TRBD1 identical over 8 bases. The germline CDR1 and CDR2 sequences are SQVTM and ANQGSEA. After removal of 7 bases from V and 5 bases from J, the junction contained 6 bases not matched to a gene. There are 12 residues in the CDR3. CDR3 coding DNA: TGCAGCGCAACAGGGGGGGTTACTGAAGCTTTCTTT. Amino acid sequence: CSATGGVTEAFF.

The chain carries TRBV9 and TRBJ2-3, with D possibly being TRBD1 (6 bases). CDR1 and CDR2 (germline): SGDLS, YYNGEE. Trimming left V 3 bases short and J 6 bases short, with 8 bases between. This CDR3 has 12 amino acids. CDR3 sequence: CASSGTGDTQYF. CDR3 coding DNA: TGTGCCAGCAGCGGAACAGGGGATACGCAGTATTTT.

Comment on this clonotype: This sequence may be a read error, since a much larger clone differs from it by one base. This rearrangement joins TRBV5-1 to TRBJ2-1; D perhaps matches TRBD2 (5 bases). The V gene's germline CDR1 is SGHRS and CDR2 YFSETQ. The CDR3 is made up of 17 amino acids. The CDR3 DNA sequence: TGCGCCAGCCGCCCGGGCGGCGGCGGGTTTACCTACAATGAGCGGTTCTTC. It specifies CASRPGGGGFTYNERFF.